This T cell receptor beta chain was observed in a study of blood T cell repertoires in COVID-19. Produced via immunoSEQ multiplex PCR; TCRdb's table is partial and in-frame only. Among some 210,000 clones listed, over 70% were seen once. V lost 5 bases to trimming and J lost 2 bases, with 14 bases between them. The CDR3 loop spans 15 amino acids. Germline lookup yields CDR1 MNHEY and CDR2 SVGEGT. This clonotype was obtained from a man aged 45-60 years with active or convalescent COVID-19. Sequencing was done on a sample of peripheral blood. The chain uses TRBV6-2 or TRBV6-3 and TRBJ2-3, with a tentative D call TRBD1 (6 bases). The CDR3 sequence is CASSIRSGVTDTQYF. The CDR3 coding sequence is TGTGCCAGCAGTATCCGTTCAGGGGTCACAGATACGCAGTATTTT.